The sequence of this T cell receptor beta chain was determined in a study of T-cell memory formation after mild COVID-19. In the study overall: Across donors, TCR clusters were largely donor specific. Study-level points and caveats: The SARS-CoV-2 specificity of second-wave clones reaching peak at day 37 remained unverified.

TCRdb re-derived calls from the 5' RACE reads in MiXCR, one entry per CDR3 protein. The sample consists of 100,000 to 150,000 distinct CDR3 sequences, about 15% of them appearing once. This CDR3 is 11 amino acids long. The V gene's germline CDR1 is SEHNR and CDR2 FQNEAQ (reference sequence). V was clipped by 3 bases and J by 10 bases, with 7 bases between them. On this clonotype: Its specificity is not known.

The TCR sequence derives from a man younger than 35 who had mild COVID-19 (a few samples of this study predate the infection). Cell type and time point are not known. V and J are TRBV7-9 and TRBJ2-1; no definite D call. The sample taken for sequencing was PBMCs or a T cell subset sorted from them (not recorded which). The CDR3 protein is CASSFVREQFF. CDR3 DNA: TGTGCCAGCAGCTTCGTAAGGGAGCAGTTCTTC. The whole variable domain, filled in from reference TRBV7-9 and TRBJ2-1, reads DTGVSQNPRHKITKRGQNVTFRCDPISEHNRLYWYRQTLGQGPEFLTYFQNEAQLEKSRLLSDRFSAERPKGSFSTLEIQRTEQGDSAMYLCASSFVREQFFGPGTRLTVL.